This passage covers 24 T cell receptor beta chains from one sample sequenced in a study of tumor and adjacent non-tumor tissue in lung cancer. RNA was extracted from bulk tissue without any cell sorting. Distant lung tissue was collected more than 3 cm away from the tumor edge. TCRbeta libraries were built with three rounds of nested PCR, modified from ARM-PCR. TCRdb independently ran MiXCR on the multiplex PCR reads; one entry per CDR3 protein. The sample shows around 82,000 distinct CDR3 sequences, about four fifths of them seen only once. Sequencing used distant non-tumor lung tissue. These receptors all come from a man aged 55 to 70 with non-small cell lung cancer.

The chain carries TRBV6-5 and TRBJ2-7, with 7 bases identical to TRBD2. V dropped 6 bases and J dropped 2; count of bases not matched to a gene: 10. This CDR3 is built from 15 residues. In germline, CDR1 is MNHEY, CDR2 SVGAGI. CDR3 DNA sequence: TGTGCCAGCAGACCCCCAAGGGCGGGAGCCTACGAGCAGTACTTC. It encodes CASRPPRAGAYEQYF.

With respect to this clonotype: At one end, the junction sequence differs from germline, possibly due to a read error. The chain carries TRBV30 and TRBJ2-6, with D perhaps assigned TRBD1 or TRBD2 (5 bases each). This CDR3 comprises 14 residues. Germline values: CDR1 GTSNPN, CDR2 SVGIG (reference sequence). CDR3 nucleotides: TGTGCCTGCATGGGCCTTGTGGGGACCAACGTCCTGACGTTC. This sequence encodes CACMGLVGTNVLTF.

As concerns this clonotype: One junction end does not reproduce the germline sequence, and a read error may be involved. The gene calls are TRBV6-5 and TRBJ2-3; D ambiguous. The CDR3 has 12 amino acids. CDR1 is MNHEY, CDR2 SVGAGI, per germline. In nucleotides, the CDR3 is TGTACCAGCAGCTCAGGCACATATACGCTGTATTTT. Amino acids: CTSSSGTYTLYF.

Details on this clonotype: A junction boundary mismatches the germline segment, possibly from a read error. V is TRBV6-2 or TRBV6-3 and J is TRBJ2-1; TRBD1 might be the D (6 bases). Germline V lookup: CDR1 MNHEY, CDR2 SVGEGT. There are 14 residues in the CDR3. Here the CDR3 DNA reads TGTGACAGCACAGACCGGACAGCCCGCAATGAACAGTTCTTC. Its translation: CDSTDRTARNEQFF.

On this clonotype: Mismatch with germline at one junction end may stem from a read error. V usage is TRBV20-1 and J usage is TRBJ2-5, with D tentatively TRBD1 or TRBD2 (5 bases each). Germline CDR1 and CDR2: DFQATT and SNEGSKA (reference sequence). CDR3 size: 15 residues. The CDR3 is CSAPRGWIVQETHYF. CDR3 nucleotide sequence: TGCAGTGCCCCACGGGGCTGGATAGTACAAGAGACCCACTACTTC.

This clonotype has a count of ten or more. This chain joins TRBV20-1 and TRBJ2-3, with 13 bases fitting TRBD2. Germline V gene lookup returns CDR1 DFQATT and CDR2 SNEGSKA (reference sequence). This CDR3 is built from 15 residues. V dropped 8 bases and J dropped 7; count of bases not matched to a gene: 12. The CDR3 nucleotides are TGCAGTCCGGAATCAGGGACTAGCGGGGCTTATACGCAGTATTTT. This encodes CSPESGTSGAYTQYF.

This clonotype has a single count. The conserved closing phenylalanine or tryptophan is absent in this CDR3, likely reflecting a read error. The chain employs TRBV11-3 and TRBJ2-3; 7 bases map to TRBD1. The CDR3 has 13 residues. CDR1 is SGHNT and CDR2 is YENEEA in the germline V gene. In DNA, the CDR3 is TGTGCTAGCAGCTCTCAGGGGGCAGATACGCAGTATTTA. This encodes CASSSQGADTQYL.

Turning to this clonotype: Relative to the germline gene, one junction end is altered; a read error may explain this. The chain couples TRBV20-1 to TRBJ2-5; tentatively, D is TRBD2 (6 bases). The germline V gene has CDR1 DFQATT and CDR2 SNEGSKA (reference sequence). The CDR3 sequence is 16 residues long. The CDR3 DNA reads as TGCAATGCTAGAGATCTGGGGGGAGCGAAACAAGAGACCCAGTACTTC. The encoded protein is CNARDLGGAKQETQYF.

This clonotype was seen a single time. The chain has TRBV10-3 and TRBJ2-7; 15 bases match TRBD2. CDR3 length: 18 residues. Germline lookup yields CDR1 ENHRY and CDR2 SYGVKD. The CDR3 reads CVISNGLAGGLQAYEQYV. In DNA form, the CDR3 reads TGTGTCATCAGTAACGGACTAGCGGGAGGGCTGCAGGCCTACGAGCAGTACGTC.

As for this clonotype: One base away lies a much larger clone, so this may be a sequencing read error. The rearrangement joins TRBV6-1 to TRBJ2-2; TRBD1 is a possible D gene (6 bases). Germline CDR1 MNHNS, CDR2 SASEGT. This CDR3 is 14 amino acids long. V lost 8 bases, J lost 3 bases, and 13 bases lay in between. CDR3 DNA sequence: TGTGCCAGCTGGCCAGGGGCCGACACCGGGGAGCTGTTTTTT. Amino acids: CASWPGADTGELFF.

The V call is TRBV12-3 or TRBV12-4, the J call TRBJ2-5, with D maybe TRBD1 (6 bases). CDR3 size: 12 residues. Deletions cut 5 bases from V and 4 bases from J, with 8 bases between. CDR3 DNA sequence: TGTGCCAGCAGTCGAGGGGGAGAGACCCAGTACTTC. Its translation: CASSRGGETQYF.

The sample holds one count of this clonotype. An end of the junction differs from the germline gene, which may be a read error. The rearrangement links TRBV11-2 to TRBJ2-1; no firm D call. The CDR3 has 14 amino acids. Germline V CDR1 and CDR2: SGHAT, FQNNGV. The CDR3 nucleotides are TGTGCCAGCAGTTTAGTTGAACAGTACAATGAGCAGTTCTTC. It codes for CASSLVEQYNEQFF.

Turning to this clonotype: A junction end diverges from the germline sequence, so it may reflect a read error. The V call is TRBV11-3, the J call TRBJ2-3; D may be TRBD1 or TRBD2 (6 bases each). Germline V gene lookup returns CDR1 SGHNT and CDR2 YENEEA. The CDR3 totals 12 residues. CDR3 nucleotides: TGTGCCAGCATGTGGGGGGCAGATACGCGGTATTTT. Residues: CASMWGADTRYF.

The chain links TRBV14 to TRBJ2-3; TRBD2 aligns across 7 bases. V lost 10 bases, J lost 2 bases, and 12 bases stayed unmatched. Germline V gene sequence: CDR1 SGHDN, CDR2 FVKESK. The CDR3 totals 15 residues. The CDR3 reads CAITQVGGITDTQYF. The CDR3, as DNA: TGTGCCATCACCCAAGTGGGGGGGATCACAGATACGCAGTATTTT.

Details on this clonotype: One end of the junction varies from germline; a read error may be responsible. This chain uses TRBV6-5 with TRBJ2-6; D may be TRBD2 (7 bases). Germline assignment: CDR1 MNHEY and CDR2 SVGAGI. The CDR3 is 17 amino acids. The CDR3 region has the DNA TGTACCAGCACTTTGGCGGGGGCCAGCTCTGGGGCCAACGTCCTGACTTTC. It translates to CTSTLAGASSGANVLTF.

This clonotype was recorded many times. J is TRBJ1-6 and V is TRBV6-1; D is undetermined. Germline CDR1 reads MNHNS; CDR2 reads SASEGT. Between the trimmed V and J ends, which lost 5 bases and 7 bases, there was a span of 12 bases. The CDR3 has 14 residues. The chain's CDR3 is CASSSTASNSPLHF. CDR3 sequence (DNA): TGTGCCAGCAGTTCCACGGCCTCGAATTCACCCCTCCACTTT.

Of note for this clonotype: One end of the junction fails to match germline, which may point to a read error. The V and J genes are TRBV12-3 or TRBV12-4 and TRBJ2-3; D remains unclear. This CDR3 region has 13 residues. The CDR3: CDSTPVSTETQFF. The CDR3 DNA reads TGTGACAGCACCCCCGTTAGCACAGAAACGCAGTTTTTT.

This clonotype has only a few counts. V gene TRBV9 combines with J gene TRBJ2-3; D possibly corresponds to TRBD2 (5 bases). The length of the CDR3 is 15 residues. The germline V gene encodes CDR1 SGDLS and CDR2 YYNGEE. V was pared by 2 bases and J by 2 bases, with 12 bases between. The CDR3 nucleotides read TGTGCCAGCAGCGTCGGCCAGCGGTACACAGATACGCAGTATTTT. This gives the protein CASSVGQRYTDTQYF.

This clonotype turned up a few times. Its ends do not fully match the called genes, so a read error is possible. The chain is built from TRBV30 and TRBJ1-2; TRBD1 might be the D (6 bases). The CDR3 runs to 15 residues. Germline V gene sequence: CDR1 GTSNPN, CDR2 SVGIG (reference sequence). The CDR3 DNA reads as TGTACCTGGTCCCGGGACAAAACCTCCGGTCGAGGCTACACCTTC. It translates to CTWSRDKTSGRGYTF. The variable domain in full, completed from reference TRBV30 and TRBJ1-2, reads SQTIHQWPATLVQPVGSPLSLECTVEGTSNPNLYWYRQAAGRGLQLLFYSVGIGQISSEVPQNLSASRPQDRQFILSSKKLLLSDSGFYLCTWSRDKTSGRGYTFGSGTRLTVV.

Comments on this clonotype: Germline is not matched at one junction end, which may reflect a read error. The rearrangement joins TRBV13 to TRBJ1-3; weak D call: TRBD1 (5 bases). This CDR3 spans 16 amino acids. In germline, CDR1 is PRHDT, CDR2 FYEKMQ (reference sequence). CDR3 bases: TGTGCCAGCAGCTTAGACCCGGCAGGGTCTGGGAACACCATATATTTT. This gives the protein CASSLDPAGSGNTIYF.

This clonotype came up once. Since a much larger clone is just one base distant, this may be a read error. The chain joins TRBV2 to TRBJ2-1, with D tentatively TRBD2 (6 bases). The CDR3 runs 15 residues. Germline CDR1 SNHLY, CDR2 FYNNEI. The CDR3 sequence: CAISEPDYTYNEQFF. The CDR3, as DNA: TGTGCCATCAGTGAACCGGACTATACCTACAATGAGCAGTTCTTC.

This clonotype appeared once. Germline is not matched at one junction end, which may reflect a read error. This sequence joins TRBV29-1 and TRBJ2-5, with TRBD2 matching 7 bases. Germline V gene data show CDR1 as SQVTM and CDR2 as ANQGSEA. This CDR3 region has 13 residues. Written as DNA, the CDR3 is TGTAGCGATGGATTGGCGGGGGAAGAGACCCAGTACTTC. Its protein product is CSDGLAGEETQYF. Full variable domain (remainder filled in from reference TRBV29-1 and TRBJ2-5): SAVISQKPSRDICQRGTSLTIQCQVDSQVTMMFWYRQQPGQSLTLIATANQGSEATYESGFVIDKFPISRPNLTFSTLTVSNMSPEDSSIYLCSDGLAGEETQYFGPGTRLLVL.

The gene calls are TRBV5-1 and TRBJ2-1, with TRBD1 as a possible D gene (6 bases). Germline lookup yields CDR1 SGHRS and CDR2 YFSETQ. Trimming cost V 6 bases and J 7 bases, with 23 bases left between them. The CDR3 has 16 amino acids. DNA of the CDR3: TGCGCCAGCAACCAGGACAGAGTTTTTGTACAGAATGAGCAGTTCTTC. This sequence encodes CASNQDRVFVQNEQFF.

Of note for this clonotype: At one end, the junction sequence differs from germline, possibly due to a read error. The chain recombines TRBV24-1 with TRBJ2-5; D unresolved. Looked up from germline, CDR1 is KGHDR and CDR2 is SFDVKD. The length of the CDR3 is 12 residues. The CDR3 nucleotides read TGTACCACCAGTGATTTTCAGGAGACCCAGTACTTC. As protein: CTTSDFQETQYF.